The TCR beta chain under discussion was sequenced for a study of coeliac disease. TCRdb's copy holds only in-frame clones and misses some; the assay was immunoSEQ multiplex PCR. The sample has roughly 4,800 clones, around 67% seen once; the top ten hold about 6.2%. On this clone itself: The antigen is not known.

Germline V gives CDR1 SGHTA, CDR2 FQGTGA. The CDR3 spans 15 residues. Trimming stripped 0 bases from V and 8 bases from J, with 16 bases between. Study outcomes and limitations: Most TRB amino acid sequences occurred in only one sample. Lower clonality than controls marked TRB and TRG repertoires from active celiac intraepithelial and lamina propria samples. Only 1 of 6 controls, but about 55% of the 18 coeliac samples, showed published gliadin-specific TRB sequences.

Each fraction contributed one 500,000-cell aliquot for sequencing. The chain uses TRBV7-3 and TRBJ1-2, with a weak D call TRBD1 (6 bases). The sequenced sample consisted of lymphocytes from the gut lamina propria. The sequence was obtained from a man aged 18-30 years with celiac disease on a gluten-free diet. The CDR3 sequence is CASSLTGTNREGYTF. In nucleotides, the CDR3 is TGTGCCAGCAGCTTAACCGGGACAAACCGGGAAGGCTACACCTTC.